The 22 T cell receptor beta chains presented below share a single source sample, sequenced in a study of blood T cell repertoires in COVID-19. Assay: immunoSEQ multiplex PCR; the TCRdb copy retains only in-frame clones and omits some. The data hold hundreds of thousands of clones, with around 87% observed a single time. The sample was peripheral blood. The receptors stem from a woman between 45 and 60 years old with COVID-19, enrolled during active disease.

The chain links TRBV2 to TRBJ1-3, with no clear D. This CDR3 spans 15 amino acids. The V gene lost 6 bases and the J gene lost 0 bases, with 12 bases spanning the gap. CDR1 is SNHLY, CDR2 FYNNEI, per germline. DNA of the CDR3: TGTGCCAGCAGGGCGGGAGATAACTCTGGAAACACCATATATTTT. This encodes CASRAGDNSGNTIYF.

The chain combines TRBV10-3 with TRBJ2-5, with D tentatively TRBD1 (5 bases). The V end lost 3 bases, the J end lost 5 bases, and 13 bases lay between the germline ends. Germline CDR1 reads ENHRY; CDR2 reads SYGVKD. The CDR3 contains 14 residues. The CDR3 loop reads CAISERGYGETQYF. CDR3 DNA: TGTGCCATCAGTGAAAGGGGATACGGGGAGACCCAGTACTTC.

CDR3 loop: CASSPLETSSYNEQFF. CDR3 nucleotides: TGTGCCAGCAGCCCACTGGAGACTAGCTCCTACAATGAGCAGTTCTTC. The rearrangement links TRBV27 to TRBJ2-1; maybe TRBD2 (6 bases). Germline V gene data show CDR1 as MNHEY and CDR2 as SMNVEV (reference sequence). The CDR3 sequence is 16 residues long. Trimming removed 6 bases at V and 0 bases at J, with 15 bases between.

This sequence joins TRBV5-1 and TRBJ2-2, with 12 bases lining up with TRBD2. The germline V gene has CDR1 SGHRS and CDR2 YFSETQ. The CDR3 runs 18 residues. V lost 2 bases and J lost 1; bases outside the gene matches: 6. DNA for the CDR3: TGCGCCAGCAGCTTCGCTAGCGGGAGGGTTTTGAACACCGGGGAGCTGTTTTTT. Amino acid sequence: CASSFASGRVLNTGELFF.

The rearrangement uses TRBV18 and TRBJ2-5; TRBD2 agrees at 12 bases. Germline V lookup: CDR1 KGHSH, CDR2 LQKENI. The CDR3 loop spans 17 amino acids. Trimming at V came to 3 bases and at J to 2 bases, leaving 7 bases not matched to a gene. In DNA, the CDR3 is TGTGCCAGCTCACCGAATCGACTAGCGGGAGCTCAAGAGACCCAGTACTTC. Amino acids: CASSPNRLAGAQETQYF.

The table lists this clone with a few counts. V is TRBV6-4 and J is TRBJ2-3, with D perhaps TRBD1 (6 bases). The CDR3 covers 15 residues. Germline V gene lookup returns CDR1 MRHNA and CDR2 SNTAGT. The V end lost 5 bases, the J end lost 4 bases, and 16 bases lay between the germline ends. The CDR3 region is CASSRDGGGPDTQYF. The CDR3 nucleotides read TGTGCCAGCAGTCGGGACGGTGGGGGCCCAGATACGCAGTATTTT.

The rearrangement joins TRBV5-5 to TRBJ1-2, with D possibly TRBD1 on 6 matching bases. V gave up 7 bases and J gave up 3 bases, with 10 bases separating them. Germline CDR1 is SGHKS and CDR2 is YYEKEE (reference sequence). CDR3 length equals 12 residues. CDR3 in amino acids: CASQGQDYGYTF. The DNA for the CDR3 is TGTGCCAGCCAGGGGCAGGACTATGGCTACACCTTC.

V and J are TRBV27 and TRBJ1-2, with 9 bases aligning to TRBD1. The CDR3 spans 15 residues. J lost 1 base, V lost 10 bases, and 10 bases had no gene match. CDR1 and CDR2 from the germline V gene are MNHEY and SMNVEV (reference sequence). The CDR3 sequence: CATGTGTFYNYGYTF. The CDR3 DNA follows: TGTGCCACCGGGACAGGGACCTTTTATAACTATGGCTACACCTTC.

V and J are TRBV27 and TRBJ1-5; D is undetermined. The germline V and J ends were trimmed by 8 bases and 5 bases, with 22 bases remaining between them. This CDR3 contains 16 residues. Germline values: CDR1 MNHEY, CDR2 SMNVEV (reference sequence). DNA of the CDR3: TGTGCCAGCGGGGTTTTAGGGAGACGCGGCGATCAGCCCCAGCATTTT. The encoded protein is CASGVLGRRGDQPQHF.

The V gene is TRBV3-1 (or the pseudogene TRBV3-2), the J gene TRBJ1-4; TRBD1 matches 10 bases. This CDR3 comprises 17 residues. With 4 bases clipped from V and 15 bases from J, the junction kept 20 bases outside the gene matches. Germline V gene lookup returns CDR1 LGHDT and CDR2 YNNKEL (reference sequence). CDR3 protein: CASSPRDRGSLGSFVFF. Here the CDR3 DNA reads TGTGCCAGCAGCCCCCGGGACAGGGGTAGTCTGGGTAGTTTCGTGTTTTTT.

This clone was recorded a few times. The chain has TRBV19 and TRBJ1-1; D is unresolved. From germline, CDR1 is LNHDA and CDR2 SQIVND (reference sequence). V lost 2 bases and J lost 6, with 13 bases in between. The CDR3 runs 14 residues. The CDR3 loop is CASSISFGVSEAFF. CDR3 coding DNA: TGTGCCAGTAGTATAAGTTTCGGGGTATCTGAAGCTTTCTTT.

The V call is TRBV15, the J call TRBJ1-1; unclear D gene. Trimming cost V 1 base and J 0 bases, with 27 bases left between them. CDR3 length: 21 residues. Germline V gene data show CDR1 as LNHNV and CDR2 as YYDKDF (reference sequence). Written as DNA, the CDR3 is TGTGCCACCAGCAGAGCGTACGGAAAGGAGGCAGTTCTTAGAATGAACACTGAAGCTTTCTTT. Its translation is CATSRAYGKEAVLRMNTEAFF.

This chain links TRBV20-1 with TRBJ2-1; D is possibly TRBD1 (6 bases). Germline CDR1 reads DFQATT; CDR2 reads SNEGSKA (reference sequence). CDR3 length: 16 amino acids. Trimming took 3 bases from V and 5 from J, leaving 20 bases between them. The CDR3 loop is CSASLGAIGGHNEQFF. Here the CDR3 DNA reads TGCAGTGCTAGTCTTGGGGCCATAGGGGGACACAATGAGCAGTTCTTC.

This rearrangement joins TRBV5-1 to TRBJ1-1; perhaps TRBD1 as D (6 bases). The ends were cut back, 4 bases at V and 3 bases at J, with 13 bases in the middle. From germline, CDR1 is SGHRS and CDR2 YFSETQ. The CDR3 consists of 14 residues. The CDR3 protein is CASSLQGMDTEAFF. CDR3 in DNA: TGCGCCAGCAGCCTACAGGGAATGGACACTGAAGCTTTCTTT. Combining the CDR3 with reference TRBV5-1 and TRBJ1-1 gives the whole variable domain KAGVTQTPRYLIKTRGQQVTLSCSPISGHRSVSWYQQTPGQGLQFLFEYFSETQRNKGNFPGRFSGRQFSNSRSEMNVSTLELGDSALYLCASSLQGMDTEAFFGQGTRLTVV.

This chain links TRBV30 with TRBJ1-5, with 8 bases aligning to TRBD1. Germline CDR1 is GTSNPN and CDR2 is SVGIG (reference sequence). This CDR3 contains 15 residues. J lost 0 bases, V lost 0 bases, and 1 base had no gene match. CDR3 protein: CAWSVTGVSNQPQHF. The CDR3 DNA sequence: TGTGCCTGGAGTGTGACAGGGGTTAGCAATCAGCCCCAGCATTTT.

The rearrangement joins TRBV6-6 to TRBJ2-5; 7 bases are a match to TRBD2. The CDR3 is made up of 16 amino acids. Trimming took 3 bases from V and 5 from J; bases not matched to a gene: 12. Germline CDR1 and CDR2: MNHNY and SVGAGI (reference sequence). In DNA form, the CDR3 reads TGTGCCAGCAGTTATGGGATGGGGGGGGTGCGGGAGACCCAGTACTTC. This encodes CASSYGMGGVRETQYF.

The genes are TRBV28 and TRBJ1-6; 10 nucleotides line up with TRBD1. V gave up 8 bases and J gave up 1 base; unmatched junction bases: 8. This CDR3 is 17 amino acids long. Germline V gene sequence: CDR1 MDHEN, CDR2 SYDVKM. Written as DNA, the CDR3 is TGTGCCAGCTACAGGGACAGGGGATCTTCCTATAATTCACCCCTCCACTTT. It translates to CASYRDRGSSYNSPLHF.

The genes are TRBV11-2 and TRBJ1-1, with a possible D match to TRBD1 (5 bases). The CDR3 runs to 14 residues. V lost 5 bases and J 6 bases, leaving 16 bases between the germline ends. Per germline, CDR1 SGHAT and CDR2 FQNNGV. The DNA for the CDR3 is TGTGCCAGCAGCCCGGGGGGGGAAAATCCTGAAGCTTTCTTT. Its translation: CASSPGGENPEAFF.

V gene TRBV7-9 combines with J gene TRBJ2-3, with 10 bases that match TRBD2. V shed 4 bases and J 5 bases; nucleotides not matched to a gene: 9. Germline CDR1 SEHNR, CDR2 FQNEAQ (reference sequence). The CDR3 totals 16 residues. CDR3: CASSSYSGRALDTQYF. CDR3 coding DNA: TGTGCCAGCAGCTCATACAGCGGGAGGGCCTTAGATACGCAGTATTTT.

In this sample, this clone turned up once. The chain is built from TRBV9 and TRBJ1-1; D remains ambiguous. The CDR3 covers 15 residues. Germline loops: CDR1 SGDLS, CDR2 YYNGEE. V gave up 1 base and J gave up 0 bases, with 10 bases separating them. CDR3 sequence: CASSVTSGVNTEAFF. The CDR3 DNA reads as TGTGCCAGCAGCGTAACCTCCGGTGTGAACACTGAAGCTTTCTTT. The full variable domain, in which reference TRBV9 and TRBJ1-1 provide the parts outside the CDR3, is DSGVTQTPKHLITATGQRVTLRCSPRSGDLSVYWYQQSLDQGLQFLIQYYNGEERAKGNILERFSAQQFPDLHSELNLSSLELGDSALYFCASSVTSGVNTEAFFGQGTRLTVV.

The CDR3 sequence is CASPDREANNEQFF. The CDR3 DNA is TGCGCCAGCCCCGACAGGGAAGCGAACAATGAGCAGTTCTTC. The chain employs TRBV10-1 and TRBJ2-1; 7 bases are shared with TRBD1. The CDR3 contains 14 residues. The V gene's germline CDR1 is WNHNN and CDR2 SYGVQD (reference sequence). V was clipped by 8 bases and J by 5 bases; unmatched bases: 9.

The chain has TRBV28 and TRBJ1-1; tentatively, D is TRBD1 (5 bases). This CDR3 has 15 amino acids. Per the germline V gene, CDR1 is MDHEN and CDR2 is SYDVKM. Trimming removed 4 bases at V and 3 bases at J, with 15 bases between. The CDR3 sequence is CASSSLGGVDTEAFF. In DNA, the CDR3 is TGTGCCAGCAGTTCCCTCGGGGGGGTGGACACTGAAGCTTTCTTT.